A selection of T cell receptor beta chains follows, all from one sample in a study of response to subunit inactivated influenza vaccine. MiXCR was run by TCRdb on the RT-PCR reads, yielding one entry per CDR3 protein. This sample has around 500,000 distinct CDR3 sequences, with approximately 10% found just once. The sequencing used PBMCs from blood, collected about 40 days after vaccination. Receptors originate from a man in his forties or fifties who received an inactivated influenza vaccine. Both conserved end residues are part of each CDR3. D genes are given only for firm matches. Rows give clone size only sometimes, using once, few, many, or a class for an expanded clone.

d_gene: NA
j_gene: TRBJ2-1
v_gene: TRBV20-1
abundance: NA
CDR3nt: TGCAGTGCAAAGGGACCCAACAATGAGCAGTTCTTC
CDR3aa: CSAKGPNNEQFF

d_gene: TRBD1
j_gene: TRBJ2-5
v_gene: TRBV5-1
abundance: many
CDR3nt: TGCGCCAGCAGCGGACAGGCTCTCCCAGAATGCGAGACCCAGTACTTC
CDR3aa: CASSGQALPECETQYF

d_gene: NA
j_gene: TRBJ2-2
v_gene: TRBV5-1
abundance: NA
CDR3nt: TGCGCCAGCAGCTTGGTACAGGGCTACACCGGGGAGCTGTTTTTT
CDR3aa: CASSLVQGYTGELFF

d_gene: TRBD2
j_gene: TRBJ2-1
v_gene: TRBV20-1
abundance: many
CDR3nt: TGCAGTGCTAAGCCGGGGGGTGGCGAGCAGTTCTTC
CDR3aa: CSAKPGGGEQFF

d_gene: TRBD2
j_gene: TRBJ2-7
v_gene: TRBV12-3/TRBV12-4
abundance: NA
CDR3nt: TGTGCCAGCAGTTTAGTGGTAGCGGGACCCTACTACGAGCAGTACTTC
CDR3aa: CASSLVVAGPYYEQYF

d_gene: TRBD2
j_gene: TRBJ2-7
v_gene: TRBV4-3
abundance: NA
CDR3nt: TGCGCCAGCAGCCAAGGTATAGCGGGGGCCTCCTACGAGCAGTACTTC
CDR3aa: CASSQGIAGASYEQYF

d_gene: NA
j_gene: TRBJ1-2
v_gene: TRBV20-1
abundance: few
CDR3nt: TGCAGTGCTAGGGACCGACGATATGGCTACACCTTC
CDR3aa: CSARDRRYGYTF

d_gene: NA
j_gene: TRBJ1-2
v_gene: TRBV28
abundance: few
CDR3nt: TGTGCCAGCAGGTCCTACGGACAGATTAACTATGGCTACACCTTC
CDR3aa: CASRSYGQINYGYTF

d_gene: TRBD1
j_gene: TRBJ2-1
v_gene: TRBV20-1
abundance: few
CDR3nt: TGCAGTGCTCGGGACAGGGGAGCCTACAATGAGCAGTTCTTC
CDR3aa: CSARDRGAYNEQFF

d_gene: NA
j_gene: TRBJ2-7
v_gene: TRBV4-3
abundance: few
CDR3nt: TGCGCCAGCAGCCAAGGACTGATAAGCTCCTACGAGCAGTACTTC
CDR3aa: CASSQGLISSYEQYF

d_gene: TRBD2
j_gene: TRBJ2-2
v_gene: TRBV20-1
abundance: few
CDR3nt: TGCAGTGCTTCTCAGACTAGCGGGAGGGCCGGGGAGCTGTTTTTT
CDR3aa: CSASQTSGRAGELFF

d_gene: TRBD1
j_gene: TRBJ1-2
v_gene: TRBV19
abundance: NA
CDR3nt: TGTGCCAGTAGTAACCGGGACAGGGACTATGGCTACACCTTC
CDR3aa: CASSNRDRDYGYTF

d_gene: TRBD1
j_gene: TRBJ1-1
v_gene: TRBV7-9
abundance: many
CDR3nt: TGTGCCAGCAGCCGGGACAGGAATTACGCCGTTAACACTGAAGCTTTCTTT
CDR3aa: CASSRDRNYAVNTEAFF

d_gene: TRBD2
j_gene: TRBJ2-3
v_gene: TRBV4-3
abundance: few
CDR3nt: TGCGCCAGCAGCCAAGGGGGAGCGGGAGAAGCGAAAGATACGCAGTATTTT
CDR3aa: CASSQGGAGEAKDTQYF

d_gene: NA
j_gene: TRBJ2-1
v_gene: TRBV24-1
abundance: NA
CDR3nt: TGTGCCACCAGCCAGGCCAATACCTCTAGTCGCAATGAGCAGTTCTTC
CDR3aa: CATSQANTSSRNEQFF

d_gene: TRBD1
j_gene: TRBJ1-2
v_gene: TRBV6-2/TRBV6-3
abundance: NA
CDR3nt: TGTGCCAGCAGCATTAGACAGGGAGATGGCTACACCTTC
CDR3aa: CASSIRQGDGYTF

d_gene: NA
j_gene: TRBJ1-5
v_gene: TRBV25-1
abundance: NA
CDR3nt: TGTGCCAGCAGTGCGCCGGGAGGTTACAATCAGCCCCAGCATTTT
CDR3aa: CASSAPGGYNQPQHF

d_gene: NA
j_gene: TRBJ1-6
v_gene: TRBV12-3/TRBV12-4
abundance: many
CDR3nt: TGTGCCAGCAGTTTTTCAAGGAGCTCCTATAATTCACCCCTCCACTTT
CDR3aa: CASSFSRSSYNSPLHF

d_gene: TRBD1
j_gene: TRBJ2-3
v_gene: TRBV5-1
abundance: NA
CDR3nt: TGCGCCAGCAATACGGGACAGTCCAGCACAGATACGCAGTATTTT
CDR3aa: CASNTGQSSTDTQYF

d_gene: NA
j_gene: TRBJ1-2
v_gene: TRBV29-1
abundance: few
CDR3nt: TGCAGCGTTGAAGATCCCGGGGGTGGCTACACCTTC
CDR3aa: CSVEDPGGGYTF

d_gene: NA
j_gene: TRBJ2-7
v_gene: TRBV20-1
abundance: many
CDR3nt: TGCAGTGCTAGATCGACGTCGGTCTACTACGAGCAGTACTTC
CDR3aa: CSARSTSVYYEQYF

d_gene: NA
j_gene: TRBJ2-7
v_gene: TRBV7-9
abundance: NA
CDR3nt: TGTGCCAGCAGCCAGCCGGGGAAATCCACCTACGAGCAGTACTTC
CDR3aa: CASSQPGKSTYEQYF

d_gene: NA
j_gene: TRBJ2-7
v_gene: TRBV7-2
abundance: NA
CDR3nt: TGTGCCAGCAGCTTAGTTGCCCGGGAGCAGTACTTC
CDR3aa: CASSLVAREQYF

d_gene: TRBD1
j_gene: TRBJ2-5
v_gene: TRBV7-2
abundance: many
CDR3nt: TGTGCCAGCAGCTACCGACAGGGGAACTTAGAGACCCAGTACTTC
CDR3aa: CASSYRQGNLETQYF

d_gene: TRBD1
j_gene: TRBJ2-3
v_gene: TRBV5-1
abundance: many
CDR3nt: TGCGCCAGCAGGTCGCCGGGACAGTACACAGATACGCAGTATTTT
CDR3aa: CASRSPGQYTDTQYF

d_gene: TRBD2
j_gene: TRBJ2-1
v_gene: TRBV29-1
abundance: many
CDR3nt: TGCAGCGCTCAGGTCTGGCGGGAGGACCGCAATGAGCAGTTCTTC
CDR3aa: CSAQVWREDRNEQFF

d_gene: TRBD1
j_gene: TRBJ1-1
v_gene: TRBV7-2
abundance: many
CDR3nt: TGTGCCAGCAGCTTTGAACAGGGGGGTGAAGCTTTCTTT
CDR3aa: CASSFEQGGEAFF

d_gene: NA
j_gene: TRBJ1-5
v_gene: TRBV6-2/TRBV6-3
abundance: few
CDR3nt: TGTGCCAGCAGTTTACTCAGGGGTCAGCCCCAGCATTTT
CDR3aa: CASSLLRGQPQHF

d_gene: NA
j_gene: TRBJ2-3
v_gene: TRBV20-1
abundance: many
CDR3nt: TGCAGTGCTGTTCGCGATCCGAGCACAGATACGCAGTATTTT
CDR3aa: CSAVRDPSTDTQYF

d_gene: NA
j_gene: TRBJ1-5
v_gene: TRBV18
abundance: many
CDR3nt: TGTGCCAGCTCACGGGGGAATCAGCCCCAGCATTTT
CDR3aa: CASSRGNQPQHF

d_gene: TRBD1
j_gene: TRBJ2-4
v_gene: TRBV6-1
abundance: few
CDR3nt: TGTGCCAGCAGTGAAAGGGCAGGGGGTTGGGGGGCCAAAAACATTCAGTACTTC
CDR3aa: CASSERAGGWGAKNIQYF

d_gene: TRBD2
j_gene: TRBJ2-5
v_gene: TRBV18
abundance: NA
CDR3nt: TGTGCCAGCTCACCAAGCAATAGCGGGGCAAAGACCCAGTACTTC
CDR3aa: CASSPSNSGAKTQYF

d_gene: NA
j_gene: TRBJ2-2
v_gene: TRBV7-9
abundance: many
CDR3nt: TGTGCCAGCAGCTTCTCCCCAAACACCGGGGAGCTGTTTTTT
CDR3aa: CASSFSPNTGELFF

d_gene: NA
j_gene: TRBJ2-5
v_gene: TRBV5-1
abundance: few
CDR3nt: TGCGCCAGCAGCATTGGGGGGGCCCCTTCCCAAGAGACCCAGTACTTC
CDR3aa: CASSIGGAPSQETQYF

d_gene: NA
j_gene: TRBJ2-3
v_gene: TRBV13
abundance: few
CDR3nt: TGTGCCAGCAGCTCCGGACTACTTAGCACAGATACGCAGTATTTT
CDR3aa: CASSSGLLSTDTQYF

d_gene: NA
j_gene: TRBJ2-2
v_gene: TRBV5-5
abundance: few
CDR3nt: TGTGCCAGCAGCTTGGTGGAAACGGTCTACACCGGGGAGCTGTTTTTT
CDR3aa: CASSLVETVYTGELFF

d_gene: NA
j_gene: TRBJ1-4
v_gene: TRBV5-4
abundance: many
CDR3nt: TGTGCCAGCAGCCTGACGGGGCGGGGGCAGAATGAAAAACTGTTTTTT
CDR3aa: CASSLTGRGQNEKLFF

d_gene: NA
j_gene: TRBJ2-4
v_gene: TRBV21-1
abundance: NA
CDR3nt: TGTGCCAGCAGCAAAGACGGTAACACCAAAAACATTCAGTACTTC
CDR3aa: CASSKDGNTKNIQYF

d_gene: TRBD1
j_gene: TRBJ2-1
v_gene: TRBV4-2
abundance: few
CDR3nt: TGTGCCAGCAGCCGCCAAGGGACAGGGGGTATGTATGAGCAGTTCTTC
CDR3aa: CASSRQGTGGMYEQFF

d_gene: NA
j_gene: TRBJ1-2
v_gene: TRBV12-3/TRBV12-4
abundance: few
CDR3nt: TGTGCCAGCAGCCCCCCCCCTAACTATGGCTACACCTTC
CDR3aa: CASSPPPNYGYTF

d_gene: TRBD2
j_gene: TRBJ2-5
v_gene: TRBV7-9
abundance: NA
CDR3nt: TGTGCCAGCAGCTTAGTCCTAGCGGGAGGGCAAGAGACCAAGTACTTC
CDR3aa: CASSLVLAGGQETKYF

d_gene: NA
j_gene: TRBJ2-1
v_gene: TRBV2
abundance: NA
CDR3nt: TGTGCCAGCAGTGAAGGGTTCGATGAGCAGTTCTTC
CDR3aa: CASSEGFDEQFF

d_gene: TRBD1
j_gene: TRBJ2-7
v_gene: TRBV27
abundance: NA
CDR3nt: TGTGCCAGCAGACGGACAGGGAGTACCTACGAGCAGTACTTC
CDR3aa: CASRRTGSTYEQYF

d_gene: NA
j_gene: TRBJ2-1
v_gene: TRBV15
abundance: few
CDR3nt: TGTGCCACCAGCAGGGAGACACCCCCGTCGGAGCAGTTCTTC
CDR3aa: CATSRETPPSEQFF

d_gene: TRBD1
j_gene: TRBJ2-7
v_gene: TRBV12-3/TRBV12-4
abundance: many
CDR3nt: TGTGCCAGCAGTTATAATCCGGGACAGGTATACGAGCAGTACTTC
CDR3aa: CASSYNPGQVYEQYF

d_gene: NA
j_gene: TRBJ2-3
v_gene: TRBV7-8
abundance: NA
CDR3nt: TGTGCCAGCAGATCGCACAAGGCAGATACGCAGTATTTT
CDR3aa: CASRSHKADTQYF

d_gene: NA
j_gene: TRBJ2-1
v_gene: TRBV15
abundance: NA
CDR3nt: TGTGCCACCAGCGCCCACCGGGACTTATACAATGAGCAGTTCTTC
CDR3aa: CATSAHRDLYNEQFF

d_gene: NA
j_gene: TRBJ1-5
v_gene: TRBV28
abundance: many
CDR3nt: TGTGCCAGCAGTGACATCTATAGCAATCAGCCCCAGCATTTT
CDR3aa: CASSDIYSNQPQHF

d_gene: NA
j_gene: TRBJ2-2
v_gene: TRBV9
abundance: NA
CDR3nt: TGTGCCAGCAGCGTAGGGGGAGGAGGGGACAGAGGCACCGGGGAGCTGTTTTTT
CDR3aa: CASSVGGGGDRGTGELFF

d_gene: TRBD1
j_gene: TRBJ1-2
v_gene: TRBV29-1
abundance: many
CDR3nt: TGCAGCGGGCGGGGACAGGAATGGGATGGCTACACCTTC
CDR3aa: CSGRGQEWDGYTF

d_gene: NA
j_gene: TRBJ2-7
v_gene: TRBV29-1
abundance: many
CDR3nt: TGCAGCGTCGAAGACACAGGGGGGGGTCACTACGAGCAGTACTTC
CDR3aa: CSVEDTGGGHYEQYF

d_gene: NA
j_gene: TRBJ1-5
v_gene: TRBV27
abundance: NA
CDR3nt: TGTGCCAGCAGTTTGAAGGGGTCGAGGCCCCAGCATTTT
CDR3aa: CASSLKGSRPQHF

d_gene: TRBD2
j_gene: TRBJ2-1
v_gene: TRBV5-1
abundance: many
CDR3nt: TGCGCCAGCAGAGGGACTAGCGGGAGGAGTGAGCAGTTCTTC
CDR3aa: CASRGTSGRSEQFF

d_gene: NA
j_gene: TRBJ2-1
v_gene: TRBV11-2
abundance: NA
CDR3nt: TGTGCCAGCAGCTCACCCATTGCGGGATACTACAATGAGCAGTTCTTC
CDR3aa: CASSSPIAGYYNEQFF

d_gene: NA
j_gene: TRBJ2-2
v_gene: TRBV5-1
abundance: few
CDR3nt: TGCGCCAGCAGCGGGAGCGGGTCCGCGAACACCGGGGAGCTGTTTTTT
CDR3aa: CASSGSGSANTGELFF

d_gene: NA
j_gene: TRBJ2-4
v_gene: TRBV7-2
abundance: few
CDR3nt: TGTGCCAGCAGCTTAATCGGTCCAAACATTCAGTACTTC
CDR3aa: CASSLIGPNIQYF

d_gene: TRBD2
j_gene: TRBJ2-1
v_gene: TRBV10-3
abundance: NA
CDR3nt: TGTGCCATCAGTTCCAATACCGGGACTAGCTACAATGAGCAGTTCTTC
CDR3aa: CAISSNTGTSYNEQFF